These T cell receptor beta chains were read from a single sample in a study of cytomegalovirus exposure and HLA in healthy donors. Sequenced by immunoSEQ multiplex PCR; TCRdb stores in-frame clones only, minus some. The sample includes 85,000 to 100,000 clones, 65% to 80% of them seen just once. Sequencing used PBMCs. These receptors originate from a man aged 55 to 69 in good health and CMV-seropositive. CDR3s include the opening cysteine and the closing phenylalanine or tryptophan. D genes are given only for firm matches.

D gene,J gene,V gene,CDR3 protein,CDR3 DNA
.,TRBJ2-3,TRBV7-3,CASSQIEKLRGTDTQYF,TGTGCCAGCAGCCAAATTGAAAAGCTCCGGGGCACAGATACGCAGTATTTT
.,TRBJ2-1,TRBV6-5,CASSFTSYSYNEQFF,TGTGCCAGCAGTTTCACTAGCTACTCCTACAATGAGCAGTTCTTC
TRBD1,TRBJ2-7,TRBV10-3,CATFGQGSYEQYF,TGTGCCACCTTCGGACAGGGATCCTACGAGCAGTACTTC
TRBD1,TRBJ1-4,TRBV18,CASSPPGQYEKLFF,TGTGCCAGCTCACCACCGGGACAGTATGAAAAACTGTTTTTT
.,TRBJ2-5,TRBV13,CASSPGREETQYF,TGTGCCAGCAGCCCCGGGCGGGAAGAGACCCAGTACTTC
TRBD1,TRBJ2-3,TRBV9,CASSSMGTVEDTQYF,TGTGCCAGCAGCTCCATGGGGACAGTTGAGGATACGCAGTATTTT
.,TRBJ1-2,TRBV27,CASAGGKSGYGYTF,TGTGCCAGCGCTGGGGGGAAATCTGGCTATGGCTACACCTTC
.,TRBJ2-7,TRBV6-5,CASSYSAGRQYF,TGTGCCAGCAGTTACTCTGCCGGTAGACAGTACTTC
TRBD1,TRBJ2-2,TRBV4-1,CASSQGGQGGAGELFF,TGCGCCAGCAGCCAAGGGGGACAGGGAGGGGCCGGGGAGCTGTTTTTT
.,TRBJ2-1,TRBV6-6,CASSYVAGSTYNEQFF,TGTGCCAGCAGTTACGTGGCGGGGTCTACCTACAATGAGCAGTTCTTC
.,TRBJ1-2,TRBV28,CASSLAGVYGYTF,TGTGCCAGCAGTTTAGCGGGGGTTTATGGCTACACCTTC
TRBD2,TRBJ2-7,TRBV30,CAWSSGTTYEQYF,TGTGCCTGGAGTTCTGGGACTACCTACGAGCAGTACTTC
TRBD1,TRBJ1-5,TRBV10-1,CATSTGINQPQHF,TGCGCCACCTCGACAGGGATTAATCAGCCCCAGCATTTT
.,TRBJ2-7,TRBV27,CASSSSWGRGYEQYF,TGTGCCAGCAGTTCCTCTTGGGGTCGGGGCTACGAGCAGTACTTC
TRBD1,TRBJ1-3,TRBV2,CASSRQGGSGNTIYF,TGTGCCAGCAGCAGACAGGGCGGTTCTGGAAACACCATATATTTT